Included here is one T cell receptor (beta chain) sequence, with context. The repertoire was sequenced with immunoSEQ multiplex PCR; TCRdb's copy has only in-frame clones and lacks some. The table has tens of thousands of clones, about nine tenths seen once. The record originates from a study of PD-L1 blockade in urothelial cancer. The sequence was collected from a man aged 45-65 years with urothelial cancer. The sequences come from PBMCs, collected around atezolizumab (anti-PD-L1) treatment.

CDR3 protein: CASSLEWGGPYEQYF. In nucleotides, the CDR3 is TGTGCCAGCAGCTTAGAGTGGGGGGGGCCCTACGAGCAGTACTTC. The gene calls are TRBV11-2 and TRBJ2-7, with D maybe TRBD2 (7 bases). Trimming left V 0 bases short and J 2 bases short, with 11 bases between. The CDR3 length is 15 residues. CDR1 SGHAT and CDR2 FQNNGV come from the germline V gene.